This T cell receptor beta chain was found in a study of CD8+ T cells in alopecia areata. Study summary: Percentage of affected scalp area was the basis on which treated patients' severity was scored.

The CDR3 has 15 residues. Deletions cut 4 bases from V and 1 base from J, with 13 bases between. Germline V gene data show CDR1 as MNHNS and CDR2 as SASEGT. In each case, RNA was isolated and then reverse transcribed into cDNA as the sequencing template. Sequenced by immunoSEQ multiplex PCR; TCRdb stores in-frame clones only, minus some. The sample consists of 150,000 to 200,000 clones, roughly three fifths of them appearing once. Turning to this clone: Its specificity is not known.

The study's findings and limits: Lesional scalp exceeded normal scalp in clonality, especially in alopecia totalis/universalis.

Treatment denoted: oral pan-JAK inhibitor, 5-10 mg twice daily. The specimen comprised CD4+ T cells sorted from blood, sampled at week 4, from a patient treated with tofacitinib. V gene TRBV6-1 combines with J gene TRBJ2-5, with D unclear. The TCR comes from a human donor with alopecia areata. DNA for the CDR3: TGTGCCAGCAGTGCCCTCATGGGCGGCCAAGAGACCCAGTACTTC. Translating it yields CASSALMGGQETQYF.